Below, 12 T cell receptor beta chains from the same sample are listed, as sequenced in a study of T cell changes during pregnancy in multiple sclerosis. The table came from immunoSEQ multiplex PCR; TCRdb's copy has only in-frame clones and leaves some out. This repertoire shows around 40,000 clones, 89% found once; its top ten account for 1.2%. Source: CD4+ T cells from peripheral blood mononuclear cells, taken in the first trimester of pregnancy. These receptors all stem from a female donor with multiple sclerosis, enrolled in a pregnancy study.

The V gene is TRBV2, the J gene TRBJ2-3; TRBD2 aligns across 8 bases. The CDR3 totals 16 residues. Trimming removed 4 bases from V and 4 bases from J; junction bases left unmatched: 10. Germline V gene sequence: CDR1 SNHLY, CDR2 FYNNEI. The CDR3 loop reads CASSAIAGGNADTQYF. The CDR3 bases are TGTGCCAGCAGTGCGATCGCGGGAGGCAATGCAGATACGCAGTATTTT.

This clone was detected only a few times. V is TRBV11-2 and J is TRBJ2-3, with D possibly being TRBD1 (5 bases). The CDR3 totals 14 residues. Germline V gene sequence: CDR1 SGHAT, CDR2 FQNNGV. Between the trimmed V and J ends, which lost 6 bases and 2 bases, there was a span of 12 bases. CDR3 DNA: TGTGCCAGCAGACCTCGACAGTACACAGATACGCAGTATTTT. Translated: CASRPRQYTDTQYF. Filled out from reference TRBV11-2 and TRBJ2-3, the complete variable domain reads EAGVAQSPRYKIIEKRQSVAFWCNPISGHATLYWYQQILGQGPKLLIQFQNNGVVDDSQLPKDRFSAERLKGVDSTLKIQPAKLEDSAVYLCASRPRQYTDTQYFGPGTRLTVL.

V is TRBV27 and J is TRBJ2-2, with 7 bases identical to TRBD1. Germline V gene sequence: CDR1 MNHEY, CDR2 SMNVEV (reference sequence). V gave up 2 bases and J gave up 1 base; unmatched junction bases: 1. CDR3 length: 15 residues. The CDR3 sequence: CASSLGTVNTGELFF. The DNA for the CDR3 is TGTGCCAGCAGTTTAGGGACAGTGAACACCGGGGAGCTGTTTTTT.

The chain joins TRBV23-1 to TRBJ1-3; TRBD1 is a possible D gene (5 bases). TRBV23-1 is an ORF, with its function uncertain. This CDR3 region has 17 residues. Trimming removed 0 bases at V and 0 bases at J, with 12 bases between. For the CDR3, the DNA is TGCGCCAGCAGTCAATCGTGGGGCTCGGACTCTGGAAACACCATATATTTT. This sequence encodes CASSQSWGSDSGNTIYF.

The V gene is TRBV19, the J gene TRBJ1-1; 10 bases agree with TRBD1. Germline values: CDR1 LNHDA, CDR2 SQIVND (reference sequence). After removal of 3 bases from V and 4 bases from J, the junction contained 2 bases not matched to a gene. The CDR3 has 14 residues. CDR3 region: CASSMTGGGTEAFF. CDR3 nucleotide sequence: TGTGCCAGTAGTATGACAGGGGGCGGCACTGAAGCTTTCTTT.

This clone was detected only once. CDR3 residues: CASSWGDSRGTEAFF. For the CDR3, the DNA is TGTGCCAGCAGCTGGGGGGACAGTAGAGGCACTGAAGCTTTCTTT. The J gene is TRBJ1-1, the V gene TRBV5-6; 7 nucleotides agree with TRBD1. After removal of 3 bases from V and 4 bases from J, the junction contained 9 bases not matched to a gene. CDR3 length equals 15 residues. CDR1 is SGHDT, CDR2 YYEEEE, per germline.

V gene TRBV5-1 combines with J gene TRBJ2-2, with 10 bases matching TRBD1. J lost 7 bases, V lost 0 bases, and 9 bases had no gene match. CDR1 and CDR2 (germline): SGHRS, YFSETQ. CDR3 length: 17 residues. Here the CDR3 DNA reads TGCGCCAGCAGCTTGGAACTGGGACAGGGGATGAACGGGGAGCTGTTTTTT. Translation: CASSLELGQGMNGELFF.

The V call is TRBV6-5, the J call TRBJ1-1; 10 bases map to TRBD1. This CDR3 comprises 15 residues. V lost 5 bases and J lost 5; bases outside the gene matches: 8. The V gene's germline CDR1 is MNHEY and CDR2 SVGAGI. As DNA, the CDR3 is TGTGCCAGCAGTGGCTGGACAGGGGGAGGGACTGAAGCTTTCTTT. Translation: CASSGWTGGGTEAFF.

This chain joins TRBV6-5 and TRBJ2-3; TRBD2 agrees at 10 bases. V shed 0 bases and J 5 bases; nucleotides not matched to a gene: 2. The CDR3 runs 15 residues. Germline-derived CDR1 and CDR2 are MNHEY and SVGAGI. CDR3 nucleotide sequence: TGTGCCAGCAGTTACTCTCCTAGCGGGAGAGATACGCAGTATTTT. Amino acid sequence: CASSYSPSGRDTQYF.

The chain links TRBV7-2 to TRBJ2-7; D is ambiguous. V was trimmed by 1 base and J by 3 bases, leaving 10 bases between them. This CDR3 contains 14 residues. The germline gives CDR1 SGHTA, CDR2 FQGNSA. The CDR3 region has the DNA TGTGCCAGCAGCTTAGGCGGAACCAACTACGAGCAGTACTTC. Residues: CASSLGGTNYEQYF.

V and J are TRBV2 and TRBJ2-3; the D gene is possibly TRBD2 (5 bases). Germline assignment: CDR1 SNHLY and CDR2 FYNNEI. CDR3 length: 14 residues. Trimming left V 5 bases short and J 1 base short, with 10 bases between. CDR3 DNA sequence: TGTGCCAGCAGTCTCTCCGGGGGCACAGATACGCAGTATTTT. Protein: CASSLSGGTDTQYF.

The chain couples TRBV27 to TRBJ1-2; D is possibly TRBD1 (6 bases). This CDR3 is built from 15 residues. Trimming shortened V by 1 base and J by 8 bases, and 17 bases separated the two germline ends. Germline CDR1 MNHEY, CDR2 SMNVEV (reference sequence). The CDR3 here is CASSLWPGTSDGYTF. DNA for the CDR3: TGTGCCAGCAGTTTATGGCCTGGGACATCTGACGGCTACACCTTC.